Below are 29 T cell receptor beta chains sequenced from a single sample in a study of blood T cell repertoires in COVID-19. The protocol was immunoSEQ multiplex PCR, while the TCRdb copy is restricted to in-frame clones and leaves out a portion. The data show fewer than 350,000 clones, roughly 88% seen once. Sequencing was carried out using PBMCs or T cells enriched from blood (not recorded which). These receptor sequences come from a woman aged 40 to 50 with acute COVID-19.

This sequence joins TRBV11-2 and TRBJ2-7; TRBD1 agrees at 10 bases. The CDR3 loop spans 15 amino acids. J was trimmed by 6 bases and V by 1 base; bases with no gene match: 6. Germline V lookup: CDR1 SGHAT, CDR2 FQNNGV. The CDR3 protein is CASSLVPRTGGEQYF. In nucleotides, the CDR3 is TGTGCCAGCAGCTTAGTACCGCGGACAGGGGGCGAGCAGTACTTC.

The chain employs TRBV7-9 and TRBJ1-4; unclear D gene. Germline values: CDR1 SEHNR, CDR2 FQNEAQ (reference sequence). Between the trimmed V and J ends, which lost 5 bases and 1 base, there was a span of 14 bases. The CDR3 loop spans 16 amino acids. CDR3 amino acids: CASSRGGLGTNEKLFF. DNA of the CDR3: TGTGCCAGCAGCCGGGGAGGCTTGGGAACTAATGAAAAACTGTTTTTT.

The rearrangement joins TRBV20-1 to TRBJ2-3, with D maybe TRBD1 (6 bases). The CDR3 has 11 residues. V shed 5 bases and J shed 6 bases, with 9 bases lying between them. In germline, CDR1 is DFQATT, CDR2 SNEGSKA (reference sequence). As DNA, the CDR3 is TGCAGTGCTCAGAGGGGGGATACGCAGTATTTT. Translating it yields CSAQRGDTQYF.

This sequence joins TRBV19 and TRBJ2-1; TRBD2 agrees at 8 bases. The CDR3 loop spans 15 amino acids. The germline gives CDR1 LNHDA, CDR2 SQIVND (reference sequence). Unmatched junction bases numbered 8, after V lost 1 base and J lost 9 bases. CDR3 loop: CASSIATSGRGEQFF. The CDR3 DNA reads TGTGCCAGTAGTATAGCCACTAGCGGTCGGGGTGAGCAGTTCTTC.

A single count supports this clone. This chain joins TRBV6-5 and TRBJ1-3, with 10 bases identical to TRBD1. CDR3 length: 15 amino acids. V lost 6 bases to trimming and J lost 4 bases; unmatched junction nucleotides: 6. CDR1 is MNHEY and CDR2 is SVGAGI in the germline V gene. The CDR3 nucleotides are TGTGCCAGCAGGACGGACAGGGGGAAAGGAAACACCATATATTTT. This translates into CASRTDRGKGNTIYF.

This sequence joins TRBV18 and TRBJ2-1; 7 nucleotides match TRBD2. J was trimmed by 4 bases and V by 0 bases; bases with no gene match: 3. Germline CDR1 and CDR2: KGHSH and LQKENI. This CDR3 comprises 15 residues. DNA of the CDR3: TGTGCCAGCTCACCACCGTCTAGCGGATACAATGAGCAGTTCTTC. Amino acid sequence: CASSPPSSGYNEQFF.

The chain joins TRBV12-5 to TRBJ2-1, with 12 nucleotides matching TRBD2. J gave up 6 bases and V 6 bases, and 3 bases lay outside the gene matches. CDR3 size: 14 residues. Germline-derived CDR1 and CDR2 are LGHNT and FRNRAP. CDR3 DNA: TGTGCTAGTGGGGCTAGCGGGAGGGGCAATGAGCAGTTCTTC. Translated, it gives CASGASGRGNEQFF.

The chain couples TRBV29-1 to TRBJ1-2; the match to TRBD1 covers 7 bases. CDR3 length equals 13 residues. The germline V gene encodes CDR1 SQVTM and CDR2 ANQGSEA. Trimming took 2 bases from V and 4 from J; bases not matched to a gene: 4. CDR3 loop: CSVEKGAGYGYTF. DNA for the CDR3: TGCAGCGTTGAAAAGGGGGCGGGCTATGGCTACACCTTC.

The chain uses TRBV21-1 and TRBJ2-7; TRBD2, the D gene given by the table, was not confirmed from the DNA. TRBV21-1 is recorded as a pseudogene. This CDR3 is built from 16 residues. This CDR3 is CASSPDGGYCSYEQYF. The CDR3, as DNA: TGTGCCAGCAGCCCAGACGGAGGGTATTGCAGCTACGAGCAGTACTTC.

The CDR3 DNA is TGTGCCAGCAGTAGCCCCAGAGCGGGAACCTACAATGAGCAGTTCTTC. Residues: CASSSPRAGTYNEQFF. The J gene is TRBJ2-1, the V gene TRBV6-2 or TRBV6-3, with TRBD2 matching 7 bases. V trimming: 5 bases; J trimming: 2 bases; junction bases outside the gene matches: 9. CDR1 and CDR2 (germline): MNHEY, SVGEGT. The CDR3 loop spans 16 amino acids.

This rearrangement joins TRBV7-9 to TRBJ1-3; D is perhaps TRBD1 (6 bases). The CDR3 is made up of 14 amino acids. Trimming cost V 5 bases and J 4 bases, with 12 bases left between them. The germline CDR1 and CDR2 sequences are SEHNR and FQNEAQ (reference sequence). CDR3: CASSPGGRGNTIYF. Written as DNA, the CDR3 is TGTGCCAGCAGCCCGGGGGGCCGGGGAAACACCATATATTTT.

The chain recombines TRBV19 with TRBJ2-3; TRBD2 agrees at 7 bases. The CDR3 is 14 residues long. The germline gives CDR1 LNHDA, CDR2 SQIVND (reference sequence). Germline trimming cut 4 bases from V and 5 bases from J; bases unmatched to any gene: 6. CDR3 protein: CASSSGSLGDTQYF. CDR3 in DNA: TGTGCCAGTAGTAGCGGGAGTCTCGGAGATACGCAGTATTTT.

The V and J genes are TRBV28 and TRBJ2-2, with 7 bases matching TRBD2. CDR1 MDHEN and CDR2 SYDVKM come from the germline V gene. The V gene end was trimmed by 3 bases and the J gene end by 5 bases; junction bases not matched to a gene: 3. CDR3 length: 14 residues. DNA of the CDR3: TGTGCCAGCAGTTTGGGAGGGCGAACCGGGGAGCTGTTTTTT. This encodes CASSLGGRTGELFF.

This chain uses TRBV10-3 with TRBJ2-7; the D gene is possibly TRBD2 (6 bases). Germline CDR1 reads ENHRY; CDR2 reads SYGVKD. The CDR3 totals 12 residues. Between the trimmed V and J ends, which lost 4 bases and 6 bases, there was a span of 10 bases. CDR3 region: CAISVVGGEQYF. The CDR3 DNA reads as TGTGCCATCAGTGTCGTGGGGGGCGAGCAGTACTTC.

The chain employs TRBV7-2 and TRBJ1-3; 9 nucleotides line up with TRBD1. The V gene's germline CDR1 is SGHTA and CDR2 FQGNSA. Germline trimming cut 2 bases from V and 2 bases from J; bases unmatched to any gene: 7. The CDR3 extends over 17 amino acids. In nucleotides, the CDR3 is TGTGCCAGCAGCTTAAGAGGACAGGGGTCCCCTGGAAACACCATATATTTT. Residues: CASSLRGQGSPGNTIYF.

This clone appeared a few times. This chain's CDR3 is CASSSFLAGWNTGELFF. CDR3 nucleotide sequence: TGTGCCAGTAGTTCTTTTCTAGCGGGTTGGAACACCGGGGAGCTGTTTTTT. The V call is TRBV19, the J call TRBJ2-2, with 8 bases that match TRBD2. Germline V gene sequence: CDR1 LNHDA, CDR2 SQIVND (reference sequence). The CDR3 runs 17 residues. V lost 5 bases to trimming and J lost 1 base; unmatched junction nucleotides: 9. The whole variable domain, remainder taken from reference TRBV19 and TRBJ2-2, is DGGITQSPKYLFRKEGQNVTLSCEQNLNHDAMYWYRQDPGQGLRLIYYSQIVNDFQKGDIAEGYSVSREKKESFPLTVTSAQKNPTAFYLCASSSFLAGWNTGELFFGEGSRLTVL.

The chain couples TRBV5-4 to TRBJ2-5, with D perhaps TRBD2 (6 bases). This CDR3 region has 14 residues. Germline loops: CDR1 SGHNT, CDR2 YYREEE (reference sequence). Trimming left V 3 bases short and J 1 base short, with 10 bases between. The DNA of the CDR3 is TGTGCCAGCAGCTCTCAGGGACTCCAAGAGACCCAGTACTTC. Amino acids: CASSSQGLQETQYF.

This chain uses TRBV11-3 with TRBJ2-5; D may be TRBD2 (5 bases). The germline V gene encodes CDR1 SGHNT and CDR2 YENEEA. Trimming cost V 1 base and J 5 bases, with 11 bases left between them. The CDR3 runs to 14 residues. CDR3 protein: CASSLARGWETQYF. As DNA, the CDR3 is TGTGCCAGCAGCTTAGCCCGGGGATGGGAGACCCAGTACTTC.

The rearrangement links TRBV19 to TRBJ1-1; TRBD1 might be the D (6 bases). This CDR3 region has 13 residues. V was shortened by 6 bases and J by 4 bases, with 12 bases between the two germline ends. The germline V gene has CDR1 LNHDA and CDR2 SQIVND (reference sequence). This CDR3 reads CASSPTGSTEAFF. CDR3 sequence (DNA): TGTGCCAGTAGCCCAACAGGGTCCACTGAAGCTTTCTTT.

The chain carries TRBV7-9 and TRBJ2-1, with TRBD2 matching 12 bases. The CDR3 length is 17 residues. J gave up 4 bases and V 5 bases, and 9 bases lay outside the gene matches. Germline-derived CDR1 and CDR2 are SEHNR and FQNEAQ (reference sequence). DNA of the CDR3: TGTGCCAGCAGCGAGACTAGCGGGAGAGCGAGGTACAATGAGCAGTTCTTC. It is translated as CASSETSGRARYNEQFF.

This clone has only one observation. The rearrangement joins TRBV7-8 to TRBJ1-6, with TRBD1 as a possible D gene (6 bases). Germline CDR1 reads SGHVS; CDR2 reads FQNEAQ. V lost 6 bases and J lost 10, with 13 bases in between. The CDR3 totals 13 residues. This chain's CDR3 is CASSLDRSSPLHF. CDR3 DNA sequence: TGTGCCAGCAGTTTGGACAGATCCTCACCCCTCCACTTT.

J is TRBJ1-4 and V is TRBV3-1 (or the pseudogene TRBV3-2), with D tentatively TRBD1 (5 bases). In germline, CDR1 is LGHDT, CDR2 YNNKEL (reference sequence). There are 16 residues in the CDR3. V gave up 4 bases and J gave up 2 bases, with 14 bases separating them. The chain's CDR3 is CASSLTAGGTNEKLFF. The CDR3, as DNA: TGTGCCAGCAGCCTCACGGCGGGGGGTACTAATGAAAAACTGTTTTTT.

The chain links TRBV5-1 to TRBJ2-5, with D maybe TRBD1 (7 bases). In germline, CDR1 is SGHRS, CDR2 YFSETQ. Trimming took off 2 bases at V and 5 bases at J, with 13 bases between the two ends. The CDR3 loop spans 14 amino acids. CDR3 nucleotides: TGCGCCAGCAGCTTTACAGGGGCGGGGGAGACCCAGTACTTC. Translated, it gives CASSFTGAGETQYF.

The V call is TRBV11-2, the J call TRBJ2-4; D possibly corresponds to TRBD1 (6 bases). Between the trimmed V and J ends, which lost 5 bases and 7 bases, there was a span of 12 bases. CDR1 SGHAT and CDR2 FQNNGV come from the germline V gene. There are 13 residues in the CDR3. The DNA for the CDR3 is TGTGCCAGCAGCCCCCCAGGGGTCAACATTCAGTACTTC. Protein product: CASSPPGVNIQYF.

This clone was seen only once. The chain uses TRBV24-1 and TRBJ1-3; D is unresolved. Between the trimmed V and J ends, which lost 4 bases and 0 bases, there was a span of 18 bases. The CDR3 loop spans 18 amino acids. In germline, CDR1 is KGHDR, CDR2 SFDVKD. CDR3 region: CATSDPNRSKHSGNTIYF. CDR3 coding DNA: TGTGCCACCAGTGACCCAAATAGGAGTAAACACTCTGGAAACACCATATATTTT.

CDR3 residues: CASSPTGIYGYTF. The CDR3 DNA reads TGTGCCAGCAGCCCAACAGGGATCTATGGCTACACCTTC. This chain joins TRBV5-5 and TRBJ1-2, with D possibly matching TRBD1 (6 bases). This CDR3 is built from 13 residues. The germline V gene encodes CDR1 SGHKS and CDR2 YYEKEE (reference sequence). The V and J ends lost 4 bases and 4 bases respectively, with 11 bases between them.

The chain recombines TRBV27 with TRBJ2-5; TRBD2 matches at 12 bases. The CDR3 extends over 19 amino acids. Germline V lookup: CDR1 MNHEY, CDR2 SMNVEV (reference sequence). V was clipped by 8 bases and J by 0 bases; unmatched bases: 16. Written as DNA, the CDR3 is TGTGCCAGCGCAGTTCGGATGACTAGCGGGGGTAAAAACCAAGAGACCCAGTACTTC. Translation gives CASAVRMTSGGKNQETQYF.

V is TRBV5-4 and J is TRBJ2-3, with 10 bases identical to TRBD2. Germline V gives CDR1 SGHNT, CDR2 YYREEE (reference sequence). V lost 4 bases to trimming and J lost 4 bases; unmatched junction nucleotides: 6. The CDR3 covers 15 residues. The CDR3 DNA reads TGTGCCAGCAGCCAAGAGCGGGGGGGGTCAGATACGCAGTATTTT. This encodes CASSQERGGSDTQYF.

The chain couples TRBV6-6 to TRBJ2-5, with D perhaps matching TRBD2 (7 bases). The CDR3 is 14 residues long. Germline V lookup: CDR1 MNHNY, CDR2 SVGAGI (reference sequence). The V end was cut by 7 bases, the J end by 1 base, with 13 bases between. DNA for the CDR3: TGTGCCAGCACCTCAAGGGGGGGCCAAGAGACCCAGTACTTC. Translating it yields CASTSRGGQETQYF.